This T cell receptor beta chain was identified in a study of cytomegalovirus exposure and HLA in healthy donors. Study-level findings and limits: Cytomegalovirus association was assigned to approximately 160 TCR beta chains. Reportedly, diagnosis of cytomegalovirus status by the classifier showed high specificity and sensitivity. A later analysis associated 15,000 or so TCR beta sequences with HLA alleles at a 0.05 false discovery rate.

On this clone: Antigen specificity is unknown.

PCR was performed using 60 Vbeta and 13 Jbeta primers. Sequencing used immunoSEQ multiplex PCR; TCRdb keeps in-frame clones, though not all of them. Its table records more than 140,000 clones. The donors were healthy bone marrow donors. The CDR3 length is 16 residues. Germline lookup yields CDR1 SEHNR and CDR2 FQNEAQ (reference sequence). V lost 3 bases to trimming and J lost 2 bases, with 13 bases between them. The chain carries TRBV7-9 and TRBJ2-2; a weak D match, TRBD2 (5 bases). The source is a woman aged 18-29 years in good health and CMV-seronegative. What was sequenced was PBMCs. The DNA for the CDR3 is TGTGCCAGCAGCTTTACTAGTATCGGAAACACCGGGGAGCTGTTTTTT. It translates to CASSFTSIGNTGELFF. Complete variable domain (other parts from reference TRBV7-9 and TRBJ2-2): DTGVSQNPRHKITKRGQNVTFRCDPISEHNRLYWYRQTLGQGPEFLTYFQNEAQLEKSRLLSDRFSAERPKGSFSTLEIQRTEQGDSAMYLCASSFTSIGNTGELFFGEGSRLTVL.